This TCR beta chain was sequenced in a study of T cells in Graves' hyperthyroidism and ophthalmopathy (dated by TCRdb to between 2018 and 2021). For the study in its entirety: Peripheral blood samples were taken at initial diagnosis, before any treatment was given. After sampling, hyperthyroidism patients received methimazole starting at 30 mg daily, and ophthalmopathy patients received high-dose intravenous methylprednisolone. According to the paper, TCR Vbeta CDR3 sequencing was carried out on approximately 140 peripheral blood samples, which came from around 43 ophthalmopathy, around 74 hyperthyroidism and some 17 progressor patients. For training and testing, the approximately 97 patients in the discovery cohort were randomly divided in a 7:3 ratio. In addition, the study compared T-cell repertoires in thyroid tissue and in blood from five or six Graves' hyperthyroidism patients. Prospective prediction of ophthalmopathy was tested in an independent validation cohort consisting of fewer than 20 hyperthyroidism patients and some 17 patients who later progressed to ophthalmopathy. To identify distinguishing TCR V-J signatures, a discovery cohort of around 100 patients was used, comprising 40 to 45 with Graves' ophthalmopathy and approximately 57 with stable Graves' hyperthyroidism. Broad study findings and their caveats: In validation, the model predicted progression to ophthalmopathy a median of roughly 6.1 months before onset, with approximately 71% sensitivity and around 76% specificity. Most expanded thyroid clonotypes (frequency above 0.001) were also found in blood, which suggests that blood repertoires may mirror thyroid immune responses. Sample size was not statistically predetermined, and investigators were not blinded to group allocation. A model built on a 13 V-J signature distinguished ophthalmopathy from stable hyperthyroidism, reaching roughly 88% sensitivity and approximately 83% specificity in cross-validation and 80%/75% in testing.

Details on this clonotype: Its antigen is unknown. The record has no base qualities; no much larger clone is one base away.

In the ophthalmopathy patients, disease was moderately to severely active, with a Clinical Activity Score of 3 or more, a NOSPECS grade of 4 or more, and a duration of less than 3 months. Any patient with an uncontrolled infection, another autoimmune disease, pregnancy or lactation was excluded. Diagnoses were based on clinical symptoms, serum thyroxine and TRAb, thyroid ultrasound and orbital computed tomography. Ficoll-Paque density gradient centrifugation was used to isolate PBMCs from about 9.4 ml of fresh peripheral blood. Total RNA was extracted with Trizol reagent, and quality was checked on an Agilent 2100 Bioanalyzer. The TCR beta CDR3 regions were amplified from RNA transcripts. The first round of RT-PCR for the TCR CDR3 was performed with the HTBI primer set and the Qiagen OneStep RT-PCR kit. Libraries were constructed in a second round of multiplex PCR, after which size selection and purification were performed. Libraries were sequenced paired-end with 100 bp reads on an Illumina HiSeq2000. Regarding the original processing steps: Raw data were processed with SOAPnuke, discarding reads with adapters, uncalled bases, mean Phred below 15, or no exact constant-primer or identifier match. COPE v1.2.5 was used to merge the high-quality paired reads, and each unique nucleotide sequence was defined as a clonotype. MiTCR v1.1 was used to align clonotypes to the IMGT TRBV, TRBD and TRBJ reference segments. Only V-J combinations with frequency above 0.0001, covering 99% to 99.2% of repertoires, were analysed. The TCS score was defined as F50 (clonal expansion) divided by E x V (chaos), with BLOSUM62-based TCRdist calculated between CDR3 peptides within each V-J. Welch's t-statistics and random forest reduced roughly 530 V-J features to roughly 13, which were used in a naive Bayes classifier (R e1071). Through fastp at Q25 and MiXCR, TCRdb rebuilt clones from the public reads, retaining in-frame beta chains. CDR3 protein sequences are deduplicated, and each keeps its most common genes and DNA. TCRdb's processing, not the study's, gives the V and J calls here. This sample has around 600,000 distinct CDR3 sequences in its table, and about 14% of those were observed once. The ten largest clones represent under 15% of the sample.

The CDR3 runs 15 amino acids, cysteine and phenylalanine included. The CDR3 DNA has 45 bases and is translated from base 1. From a lookup of the germline V gene (reference sequence), CDR1 and CDR2 are SGHNT and YYREEE. V is clipped by 1 base and J by 4 bases, and the sequence between their germline boundaries is 12 bases long. Sequencing used blood. This TCR was recovered from a woman aged 45-65 years with Graves' ophthalmopathy. The chain couples TRBV5-4 to TRBJ2-1; a tentative D match to TRBD2 spans 5 bases. The encoded CDR3 is CASSLRSGDYNEQFF. The DNA sequence is given as TGTGCCAGCAGCTTGAGAAGCGGAGATTACAATGAGCAGTTCTTC.